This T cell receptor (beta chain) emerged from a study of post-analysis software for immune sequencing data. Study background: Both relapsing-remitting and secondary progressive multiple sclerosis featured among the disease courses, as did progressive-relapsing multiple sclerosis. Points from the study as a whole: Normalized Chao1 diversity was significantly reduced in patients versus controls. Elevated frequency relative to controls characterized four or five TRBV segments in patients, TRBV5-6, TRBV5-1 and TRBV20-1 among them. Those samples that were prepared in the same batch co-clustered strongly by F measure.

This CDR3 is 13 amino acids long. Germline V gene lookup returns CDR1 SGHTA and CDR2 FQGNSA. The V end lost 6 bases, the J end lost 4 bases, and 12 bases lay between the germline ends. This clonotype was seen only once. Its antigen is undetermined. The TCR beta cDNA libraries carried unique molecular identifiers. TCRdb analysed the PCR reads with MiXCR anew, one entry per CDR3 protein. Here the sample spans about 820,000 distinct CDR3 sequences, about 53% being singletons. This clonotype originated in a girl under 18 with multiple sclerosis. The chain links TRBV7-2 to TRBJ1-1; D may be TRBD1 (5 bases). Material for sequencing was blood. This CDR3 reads CASSLTRGTEAFF. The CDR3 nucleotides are TGTGCCAGCAGTCTTACTAGGGGCACTGAAGCTTTCTTT. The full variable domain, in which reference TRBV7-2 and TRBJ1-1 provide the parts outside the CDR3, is GAGVSQSPSNKVTEKGKDVELRCDPISGHTALYWYRQSLGQGLEFLIYFQGNSAPDKSGLPSDRFSAERTGGSVSTLTIQRTQQEDSAVYLCASSLTRGTEAFFGQGTRLTVV.